Listed below are T cell receptor beta chains from one sample, sequenced in a study of T-cell reconstitution after alpha-beta-depleted transplantation in children. TCRdb called the PCR reads again in MiXCR, with one record for every CDR3 protein. The sample includes hundreds of thousands of distinct CDR3 sequences, around 13% of them seen just once. This material consisted of PBMCs, taken before TCRalphabeta/CD19-depleted stem cell transplant. These receptors originate from a girl under 10 years old with congenital amegakaryocytic thrombocytopenia, due to receive a stem cell transplant. Each CDR3 is given with its conserved first and last residue. The D gene is left open where the match is weak. A row's size may be missing; if present it is once, few, many or a size class.

J,size,V,D,CDR3,DNA
TRBJ2-7,many,TRBV12-3/TRBV12-4,-,CASSKPGLNYEQYF,TGTGCCAGTTCGAAACCGGGGCTTAACTACGAGCAGTACTTC
TRBJ2-1,few,TRBV5-5,TRBD2,CASSPVAGAGEQFF,TGTGCCAGCAGCCCAGTAGCGGGAGCCGGTGAGCAGTTCTTC
TRBJ2-7,few,TRBV25-1,-,CASRIDRRTFYEQYF,TGTGCCAGCAGGATAGACAGGAGAACATTCTACGAGCAGTACTTC
TRBJ2-7,few,TRBV7-9,-,CASSPPAGLSYEQYF,TGTGCCAGCAGCCCCCCAGCGGGCCTTTCCTACGAGCAGTACTTC
TRBJ2-1,many,TRBV5-1,TRBD2,CASSLRLAGVGDEQFF,TGCGCCAGCAGCTTGCGGCTAGCGGGAGTCGGGGATGAGCAGTTCTTC
TRBJ2-5,few,TRBV7-9,-,CASSQLVLEETQYF,TGTGCCAGCAGCCAATTAGTTCTCGAGGAGACCCAGTACTTC
TRBJ1-2,-,TRBV7-2,-,CASSLVGSQAYGYTF,TGTGCCAGCAGCTTAGTCGGTAGCCAGGCCTATGGCTACACCTTC
TRBJ2-3,few,TRBV20-1,-,CSAEEGGTDTQYF,TGCAGTGCTGAGGAGGGAGGCACAGATACGCAGTATTTT
TRBJ1-4,-,TRBV7-9,-,CASSFPKTGTNEKLFF,TGTGCCAGCAGCTTTCCCAAGACAGGAACTAATGAAAAACTGTTTTTT
TRBJ2-1,-,TRBV12-3/TRBV12-4,-,CASREPSYNEQFF,TGTGCCAGCAGGGAGCCCTCCTACAATGAGCAGTTCTTC
TRBJ1-2,few,TRBV27,-,CASSFTGGSYGYTF,TGTGCCAGCAGTTTTACGGGGGGTAGCTATGGCTACACCTTC
TRBJ1-5,-,TRBV12-3/TRBV12-4,TRBD1,CASSHGGTGAHQPQHF,TGTGCCAGCAGCCACGGGGGTACAGGGGCCCATCAGCCCCAGCATTTT
TRBJ2-5,few,TRBV29-1,-,CSVDLDWGETQYF,TGCAGCGTTGACCTTGACTGGGGGGAGACCCAGTACTTC
TRBJ2-1,-,TRBV7-8,-,CASSLERDAYNEQFF,TGTGCCAGCAGCTTGGAGAGGGACGCCTACAATGAGCAGTTCTTC
TRBJ2-7,few,TRBV20-1,-,CSAETGGSYEQYF,TGCAGTGCTGAGACCGGGGGATCCTACGAGCAGTACTTC
TRBJ2-1,many,TRBV20-1,-,CSARGLAGHYNEQFF,TGCAGTGCCAGGGGGCTAGCGGGACACTACAATGAGCAGTTCTTC
TRBJ2-1,many,TRBV12-3/TRBV12-4,-,CASSYSGPPNEQFF,TGTGCCAGCAGTTATAGCGGCCCCCCCAATGAGCAGTTCTTC
TRBJ1-2,few,TRBV7-9,TRBD1,CASSFRQGAGLVGYTF,TGTGCCAGCAGCTTTCGACAGGGGGCCGGATTGGTTGGCTACACCTTC
TRBJ2-5,-,TRBV11-2,-,CASRGLPQETQYF,TGTGCCAGCAGAGGACTACCCCAAGAGACCCAGTACTTC
TRBJ2-7,many,TRBV3-1,TRBD2,CASSQRSGNYEQYF,TGTGCCAGCAGCCAACGAAGCGGGAACTACGAGCAGTACTTC
TRBJ2-1,few,TRBV3-1,-,CASSQDPLVLKQFF,TGTGCCAGCAGCCAAGATCCTCTAGTCCTCAAGCAGTTCTTC
TRBJ2-3,many,TRBV5-1,TRBD2,CASSLQGASGTLDTQYF,TGCGCCAGCAGCTTGCAAGGGGCTAGCGGGACTCTCGATACGCAGTATTTT
TRBJ1-2,-,TRBV27,-,CASSLPRGLANYGYTF,TGTGCCAGCAGTTTACCGAGGGGCCTAGCTAACTATGGCTACACCTTC
TRBJ1-5,-,TRBV6-5,-,CASSYYLRQPGGNQPQHF,TGTGCCAGCAGTTACTACCTAAGACAGCCCGGGGGCAATCAGCCCCAGCATTTT
TRBJ2-7,many,TRBV7-6,-,CASSLVRSYEQYF,TGTGCCAGCAGCTTAGTTCGGTCCTACGAGCAGTACTTC
TRBJ2-1,many,TRBV20-1,-,CSASLYNEQFF,TGCAGTGCTTCCTTGTACAATGAGCAGTTCTTC
TRBJ1-1,many,TRBV12-3/TRBV12-4,-,CASSRGGRGFSTEAFF,TGTGCCAGCAGTCGAGGTGGGAGGGGATTCTCTACTGAAGCTTTCTTT